One sample yielded the 4 T cell receptor beta chains listed below, sequenced in a study of cytotoxic CD8 clonotypes in ibrutinib-treated CLL. Clones were read by immunoSEQ multiplex PCR, and TCRdb kept only the in-frame ones, dropping some. The sample has about 300,000 clones, around 76% seen once. Here the sequenced sample was PBMCs, taken at disease progression, from a patient treated with ibrutinib. These receptors all stem from a human donor with chronic lymphocytic leukemia.

This chain connects TRBV19 to TRBJ2-7, with a weak D call TRBD2 (5 bases). This CDR3 has 17 amino acids. V shed 2 bases and J shed 2 bases, with 19 bases lying between them. In germline, CDR1 is LNHDA, CDR2 SQIVND (reference sequence). CDR3 loop: CASSITSWPEAPYEQYF. The CDR3 DNA reads TGTGCCAGTAGTATAACCTCCTGGCCGGAGGCCCCCTACGAGCAGTACTTC. Complete variable domain (other parts from reference TRBV19 and TRBJ2-7): DGGITQSPKYLFRKEGQNVTLSCEQNLNHDAMYWYRQDPGQGLRLIYYSQIVNDFQKGDIAEGYSVSREKKESFPLTVTSAQKNPTAFYLCASSITSWPEAPYEQYFGPGTRLTVT.

V usage is TRBV5-1 and J usage is TRBJ2-7; TRBD1 matches 8 bases. Germline CDR1 SGHRS, CDR2 YFSETQ. This CDR3 comprises 16 residues. Losses at the gene ends were 4 bases for V and 3 bases for J; bases not matched to a gene: 12. CDR3 protein: CASSRTGQVGFYEQYF. DNA of the CDR3: TGCGCCAGCAGCCGGACAGGGCAAGTGGGTTTCTACGAGCAGTACTTC.

The chain employs TRBV5-1 and TRBJ2-7, with D maybe TRBD1 (5 bases). The ends were cut back, 0 bases at V and 2 bases at J, with 9 bases in the middle. Germline values: CDR1 SGHRS, CDR2 YFSETQ. The length of the CDR3 is 14 residues. The CDR3 DNA follows: TGCGCCAGCAGCTTGGTGTCAGGGCCCTACGAGCAGTACTTC. This gives the protein CASSLVSGPYEQYF.

This clone has only a few counts. The gene calls are TRBV7-6 and TRBJ2-7, with 8 bases identical to TRBD1. Germline loops: CDR1 SGHVS, CDR2 FNYEAQ. The ends lost 0 bases at V and 3 bases at J; junction bases unmatched: 1. This CDR3 is built from 14 residues. CDR3 nucleotides: TGTGCCAGCAGCTTAGCGGGACAGGACTACGAGCAGTACTTC. Its translation: CASSLAGQDYEQYF.